These T cell receptor beta chains were read from a single sample in a study of control samples from healthy donors and cancer patients. Sequenced by immunoSEQ multiplex PCR; TCRdb stores in-frame clones only, minus some. This sample has 170,000 or so clones; 75% to 95% occur once, and the top ten carry 2% to 2.5%. The sample consisted of blood. All receptors derive from a woman aged 40 to 50 in good health. The CDR3 runs from the conserved cysteine through the conserved F or W.

V	J	CDR3
TRBV6-2/TRBV6-3	TRBJ1-1	CASSYKARTEAFF
TRBV11-2	TRBJ1-1	CASSLEGLGNTEAFF
TRBV19	TRBJ1-4	CASSITDSNYEKLFF
TRBV21-1	TRBJ1-1	CASSKETGYPTEAFF
TRBV12-3/TRBV12-4	TRBJ2-2	CASRPPRGGELFF
TRBV29-1	TRBJ2-3	CSARGADTQYF
TRBV6-1	TRBJ2-7	CASSEVGPTYEQYF
TRBV27	TRBJ1-6	CASSPKGQAYNSPLHF
TRBV5-8	TRBJ1-1	CASSYYSGTGGQGAFF
TRBV21-1	TRBJ2-7	CASSGQGLSYEQYF
TRBV7-9	TRBJ1-3	CASSLQRGSSGNTIYF
TRBV18	TRBJ2-3	CASSPGTDTQYF
TRBV4-1	TRBJ1-2	CASSQGSLGYTF
TRBV5-4	TRBJ2-7	CASSPRESYEQYF
TRBV2	TRBJ1-5	CASSGVASRHSNQPQHF
TRBV3-1/TRBV3-2	TRBJ2-6	CASSPYSGANVLTF
TRBV10-2	TRBJ2-1	CATIPGEGYNEQFF
TRBV5-4	TRBJ2-1	CASSYDGQAWERGNEQFF
TRBV12-3/TRBV12-4	TRBJ1-1	CASRPVGDAEAFF
TRBV5-5	TRBJ1-1	CASSLGGGTEAFF
TRBV6-6	TRBJ1-6	CASSPVYNSPLHF
TRBV27	TRBJ1-1	CASSYGTEAFF
TRBV6-5	TRBJ2-7	CASSSPGQGNYEQYF
TRBV6-1	TRBJ2-3	CASSEAGGGLTDTQYF